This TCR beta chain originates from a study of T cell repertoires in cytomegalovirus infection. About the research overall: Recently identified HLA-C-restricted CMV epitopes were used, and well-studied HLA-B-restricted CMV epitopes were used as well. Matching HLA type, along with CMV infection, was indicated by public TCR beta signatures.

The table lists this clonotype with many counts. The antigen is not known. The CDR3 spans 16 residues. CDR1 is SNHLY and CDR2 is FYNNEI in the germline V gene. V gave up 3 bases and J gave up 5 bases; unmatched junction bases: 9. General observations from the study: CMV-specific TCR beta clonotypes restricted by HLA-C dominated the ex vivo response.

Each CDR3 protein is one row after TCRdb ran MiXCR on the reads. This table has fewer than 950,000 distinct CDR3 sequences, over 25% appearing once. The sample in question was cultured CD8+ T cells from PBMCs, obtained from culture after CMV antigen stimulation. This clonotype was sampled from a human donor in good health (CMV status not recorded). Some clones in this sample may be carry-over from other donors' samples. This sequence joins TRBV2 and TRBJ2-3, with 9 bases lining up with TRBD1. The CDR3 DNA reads TGTGCCAGCAGTGATCCCCCCGACAGGGGGGTAGATACGCAGTATTTT. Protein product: CASSDPPDRGVDTQYF. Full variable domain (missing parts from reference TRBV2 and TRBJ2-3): EPEVTQTPSHQVTQMGQEVILRCVPISNHLYFYWYRQILGQKVEFLVSFYNNEISEKSEIFDDQFSVERPDGSNFTLKIRSTKLEDSAMYFCASSDPPDRGVDTQYFGPGTRLTVL.